Sequencing of this T cell receptor (beta chain) was carried out in a study of blood T cell repertoires in COVID-19. CDR1 is MNHEY, CDR2 SMNVEV, per germline (reference sequence). V lost 7 bases and J lost 5, with 10 bases in between. This CDR3 region has 12 residues. As originally analysed: Estimates of nucleated cell counts were drawn from the amplification of reference gene primers. Some clones are missing from TCRdb's copy, which holds only in-frame ones; the method was immunoSEQ multiplex PCR. V, J and clone size were drawn from that table, and D and trimming were deduced from the DNA. The sample shows about 200,000 clones, around 84% of them seen only once.

The sequencing sample was made of peripheral blood. The V gene is TRBV27, the J gene TRBJ2-3; tentative D call: TRBD2 (6 bases). The source is a human donor in a cohort sampled during active COVID-19. The CDR3 coding sequence is TGTGCCAGCAAGATGGGGGGAGATACGCAGTATTTT. Protein: CASKMGGDTQYF.